This is a list of T cell receptor beta chains from one sample in a study of T-cell reconstitution after alpha-beta-depleted transplantation in children. From the PCR reads, TCRdb called clonotypes with MiXCR, one entry per CDR3 protein. The data show about 580,000 distinct CDR3 sequences, with 23% seen just once and around 14% held by the top ten. Sequencing was performed on PBMCs, mostly from graft donor cells, taken 360 days after TCRalphabeta/CD19-depleted stem cell transplant. These receptors all come from a boy under two years old who had a stem cell transplant for acute myeloid leukemia, so the T cells may come from the graft donor. Each CDR3 is given with its conserved first and last residue. The D gene is left open where the match is weak. Clone size is stated in some rows and not others, as once, few, many or a class when expanded.

D: TRBD2; V: TRBV7-2; J: TRBJ2-5; size: .; DNA: TGTGCCAGCAGCTCCGGGACTAGCAGGGAGACCCAGTACTTC; CDR3: CASSSGTSRETQYF
D: .; V: TRBV12-3/TRBV12-4; J: TRBJ2-7; size: few; DNA: TGTGCCAGCAGTTCGGCTTGGGGGCTCCACGAGCAGTACTTC; CDR3: CASSSAWGLHEQYF
D: TRBD2; V: TRBV20-1; J: TRBJ2-1; size: many; DNA: TGCAGTGCTAGAGGAGGGGGACTAGCGGGGGGGCTCGGTGAGCAGTTCTTC; CDR3: CSARGGGLAGGLGEQFF
D: .; V: TRBV20-1; J: TRBJ2-5; size: many; DNA: TGCAGTGCTGTGGAACGGCTACAAGAGACCCAGTACTTC; CDR3: CSAVERLQETQYF
D: .; V: TRBV6-5; J: TRBJ2-4; size: few; DNA: TGTGCCAGCAGTTACTCCGGACTCCGTGGGGAAAACATTCAGTACTTC; CDR3: CASSYSGLRGENIQYF
D: TRBD2; V: TRBV29-1; J: TRBJ2-5; size: many; DNA: TGCAGCGTTGGGAGCGGGGGAGAGACCCAGTACTTC; CDR3: CSVGSGGETQYF
D: .; V: TRBV18; J: TRBJ2-5; size: once; DNA: TGTGCCAGCTCACCTCCACTAACGGCCGAGACCCAGTACTTC; CDR3: CASSPPLTAETQYF
D: TRBD2; V: TRBV20-1; J: TRBJ2-4; size: many; DNA: TGCAGTGCTAGCGGAACTAGCGGGGGGAAAAACATTCAGTACTTC; CDR3: CSASGTSGGKNIQYF
D: .; V: TRBV5-1; J: TRBJ1-3; size: many; DNA: TGCGCCAGCAGTTCTGGACGGAGCTCTGGAAACACCATATATTTT; CDR3: CASSSGRSSGNTIYF
D: TRBD1; V: TRBV7-9; J: TRBJ1-1; size: .; DNA: TGTGCCAGCAGCTTAGGGGGTGGGACAGGCCAAGCTTTCTTT; CDR3: CASSLGGGTGQAFF
D: TRBD1; V: TRBV6-5; J: TRBJ2-5; size: .; DNA: TGTGCCAGCAGTTACTCGATTTGGGACAGGGGGCCTGGTGAGACCCAGTACTTC; CDR3: CASSYSIWDRGPGETQYF
D: TRBD1; V: TRBV29-1; J: TRBJ1-1; size: many; DNA: TGCAGCGTTGAAGCGGGGGGACAGTCGAACACTGAAGCTTTCTTT; CDR3: CSVEAGGQSNTEAFF
D: TRBD1; V: TRBV12-3/TRBV12-4; J: TRBJ1-4; size: .; DNA: TGTGCCAGCGGAAGGGGGGACAGGGGTAATGAAAAACTGTTTTTT; CDR3: CASGRGDRGNEKLFF
D: .; V: TRBV25-1; J: TRBJ2-3; size: few; DNA: TGTGCCACCTCCCTAGGGGGGCTCACAGATACGCAGTATTTT; CDR3: CATSLGGLTDTQYF
D: .; V: TRBV18; J: TRBJ2-1; size: .; DNA: TGTGCCAGCTCGCGGCGGGGCCTAGGACCGAACAATGAGCAGTTCTTC; CDR3: CASSRRGLGPNNEQFF
D: .; V: TRBV20-1; J: TRBJ1-4; size: .; DNA: TGCAGTGCCGAGGGTCGCGGGAATGAAAAACTGTTTTTT; CDR3: CSAEGRGNEKLFF
D: .; V: TRBV7-9; J: TRBJ1-4; size: many; DNA: TGTGCCAGCAGCTTAAACCAAATAGGGACTAATGAAAAACTGTTTTTT; CDR3: CASSLNQIGTNEKLFF
D: .; V: TRBV19; J: TRBJ2-5; size: many; DNA: TGTGCCAGTAGCATTGTGCACATGGAAGAGACCCAGTACTTC; CDR3: CASSIVHMEETQYF
D: TRBD1; V: TRBV27; J: TRBJ2-2; size: .; DNA: TGTGCCAGCGCAATACAGGGGGCCGACACCGGGGAGCTGTTTTTT; CDR3: CASAIQGADTGELFF
D: TRBD1; V: TRBV28; J: TRBJ2-5; size: many; DNA: TGTGCCAGCAGTTCGGACAGGGTAGGGGAGACCCAGTACTTC; CDR3: CASSSDRVGETQYF
D: .; V: TRBV4-3; J: TRBJ2-7; size: .; DNA: TGCGCCAGCAGCCCGGTCCCGGGGTCCTACGAGCAGTACTTC; CDR3: CASSPVPGSYEQYF
D: .; V: TRBV20-1; J: TRBJ1-5; size: few; DNA: TGCAGTGCCACTAACCGGGCCAACAATCAGCCCCAGCATTTT; CDR3: CSATNRANNQPQHF
D: .; V: TRBV5-1; J: TRBJ1-1; size: .; DNA: TGCGCCAGCAGCTTGGGCCCCGCGGGGAGCACTGAAGCTTTCTTT; CDR3: CASSLGPAGSTEAFF
D: .; V: TRBV5-1; J: TRBJ2-5; size: many; DNA: TGCGCCAGCAGCTTGTGGGGACGTAAGGAGACCCAGTACTTC; CDR3: CASSLWGRKETQYF
D: TRBD2; V: TRBV12-3/TRBV12-4; J: TRBJ2-5; size: .; DNA: TGTGCCAGCACCTCTGCCTCTAGCGGCCCACAAGAGACCCAGTACTTC; CDR3: CASTSASSGPQETQYF
D: .; V: TRBV5-1; J: TRBJ2-1; size: many; DNA: TGCGCCAGCAGCCCTGGACTTTCTTCCTACAATGAGCAGTTCTTC; CDR3: CASSPGLSSYNEQFF
D: TRBD2; V: TRBV29-1; J: TRBJ2-1; size: .; DNA: TGCAACTTCATAGCGGGGGGACCCTACAATGAGCAGTTCTTC; CDR3: CNFIAGGPYNEQFF
D: TRBD1; V: TRBV12-3/TRBV12-4; J: TRBJ1-2; size: few; DNA: TGTGCCAGCAGTTTAATTTACAGGGGCTACGGCTACACCTTC; CDR3: CASSLIYRGYGYTF
D: TRBD1; V: TRBV5-1; J: TRBJ2-5; size: .; DNA: TGCGCCAGCAGCTTGGTTGGGACAGACCAAGAGACCCAGTACTTC; CDR3: CASSLVGTDQETQYF
D: TRBD2; V: TRBV7-9; J: TRBJ2-3; size: many; DNA: TGTGCCAGCAGCTTTTCCGGGGGGGTTGATACGCAGTATTTT; CDR3: CASSFSGGVDTQYF